The clone carrying this TCR beta chain has just a few counts. TCRdb reprocessed the 5' RACE reads via MiXCR and lists one record per CDR3 protein. The sample carries some 64,000 distinct CDR3 sequences, roughly 22% recorded once. The sequence was obtained from a female donor with breast cancer. The specimen was memory CD4+ T cells sorted from a lymph node. Subset denoted: memory CD4+ T cells, CD4+CD45RO+CD25-.

The CDR3 DNA is TGTGCCAGCAGTTTAGATGCGGGTGGGACCCAGTACTTC. Residues: CASSLDAGGTQYF. This chain uses TRBV12-3 or TRBV12-4 with TRBJ2-5; D perhaps matches TRBD2 (5 bases). V dropped 1 base and J dropped 7 bases, with 10 bases sitting between them. The CDR3 length is 13 residues.